This record covers a single T cell receptor (beta chain). Antigen unknown. Using immunoSEQ multiplex PCR, the repertoire was profiled, and TCRdb retains in-frame clones only, with some absent. The sample has about 65,000 clones, 92% seen once. This specimen belongs to a study of cytomegalovirus exposure and HLA in healthy donors. The overall study: The roughly 120 validation repertoires used the same platform as the 650 to 850 first-cohort repertoires (as reported by a later analysis).

Study results and caveats: The authors enumerated over 150 TCR beta chains as linked to cytomegalovirus.

Germline V lookup: CDR1 SGHDT, CDR2 YYEEEE. This CDR3 has 14 amino acids. With 4 bases clipped from V and 5 bases from J, the junction kept 4 bases outside the gene matches. The V and J genes are TRBV5-6 and TRBJ1-1, with TRBD1 identical over 11 bases. The source is a woman aged 18-35 years in good health and CMV-seronegative. The sample was PBMCs. For the CDR3, the DNA is TGTGCCAGCAGCCTGGACAGGGGGCTAACTGAAGCTTTCTTT. Amino acid sequence: CASSLDRGLTEAFF.